This T cell receptor beta chain was found in a study of blood T cell repertoires in COVID-19. In the study overall: From T cells, B-cell-depleted T cells, or PBMCs came the material, which was cDNA or gDNA.

The table lists this clone with a count of one. TCRdb's copy holds only in-frame clones and misses some; the assay was immunoSEQ multiplex PCR. The table has roughly 290,000 clones, about nine tenths seen once. Germline V gene data show CDR1 as MDHEN and CDR2 as SYDVKM. The CDR3 covers 11 residues. Trimming shortened V by 5 bases and J by 15 bases, and 14 bases separated the two germline ends. This TCR was sampled from a woman under 40 with COVID-19, enrolled during active disease. This chain joins TRBV28 and TRBJ2-1; no clear D. Sequencing used peripheral blood. The DNA of the CDR3 is TGTGCCAGCAGTCTCTCCTCTTTTCCGTTCTTC. Encoded protein: CASSLSSFPFF.